The sequence of this TCR beta chain was determined in a study of blood T cell repertoires in COVID-19. Study-wide context: Both acute and convalescent COVID-19 samples were obtained from the United States, Italy and Spain. Nucleic acid was either cDNA or gDNA, and it came from T cells, B-cell-depleted T cells, or PBMCs.

Enrollment of patients from Seattle took place during active infection, with longitudinal follow-up. Germline-derived CDR1 and CDR2 are DFQATT and SNEGSKA (reference sequence). This CDR3 is 11 amino acids long. Deletions cut 4 bases from V and 7 bases from J, with 8 bases between. The assay was immunoSEQ multiplex PCR, and TCRdb's table has in-frame clones only and misses some. The repertoire holds around 170,000 clones, with 85% to 90% as singletons. The sequencing input was peripheral blood. The chain recombines TRBV20-1 with TRBJ2-1, with a weak D call TRBD1 (5 bases). This receptor was obtained from a man aged 55 to 70 with COVID-19, enrolled during active disease. The CDR3 loop reads CSAKQVNEQFF. For the CDR3, the DNA is TGCAGTGCTAAACAGGTTAATGAGCAGTTCTTC.